Below, one T cell receptor (beta chain) is given with its context. This clone was seen a few times. The antigen it binds to is not known. The record has no base qualities; no much larger clone is one base away. All of the isolated RNA was reverse transcribed with the High Capacity cDNA Reverse Transcription Kit, so expressed TCRB transcripts were sequenced. Deep immunoSEQ sequencing was applied to naive, central memory and regulatory T cell samples, giving an average of roughly 3.3 million total reads per sample. After sorted cells were lysed in RLT buffer, RNA was extracted with DNase-treated RNeasy Micro or Mini kits, with the choice depending on cell number. To prevent cross-contamination, every cell subset was processed on its own, while patient and healthy donor samples were processed together. TCRB sequences were amplified from cDNA with the immunoSEQ multiplex PCR, producing 87-bp fragments spanning the CDR3 region. Amplicons were sequenced on the Illumina HiSeq platform. In the source study's methods: Synthetic template baselines were used to correct PCR bias computationally, reads within Hamming distance 2 were collapsed, and singletons that could not be merged were discarded. Reads were aligned to IMGT to assign V, D and J genes, CDR3 length, and insertions or deletions at six rearrangement sites. Clonotype counts were normalized to sorted cell number within each subset before computing true diversity and Gini coefficients with the tcR R package. The overlap coefficient, calculated on TCRB nucleotide sequences, was used to measure repertoire sharing. As a proxy for the pre-selection repertoire, out-of-frame TCRB sequences from naive cells were analyzed. TCRdb carries this immuneACCESS record with in-frame sequences only. Its versions omit some clonotypes, under half of them owing to an unresolved V gene in the studies checked, with the rest unexplained. The V and J calls and the clone size are those of that table, but D and trimming were determined from the DNA. Present in this sample are 200,000 to 250,000 clones, less than 15% of which were seen just once. Together, the top ten hold more than 0.02% of the sample.

The data derive from a study of beta chain features in type 1 diabetes (dated by TCRdb to between 2018 and 2020). Concerning the study at large: Mean age, gender distribution, total cell number and subset yield were not different between patients and healthy donors. A total of just under 110,000,000 sorted cells were examined across all samples, and RNA yield correlated strongly with the number of cells per subset. In the study, TCRB repertoires of sorted circulating CD4+ T cell subsets from recently diagnosed type 1 diabetes patients were compared with those of matched healthy donors. Whereas all 30 or so donors provided naive and central memory subsets, regulatory and stem cell-like memory subsets were isolated from just 8 patients and about eight healthy donors.

Trimming costs V 10 bases and J 7 bases, and their ends lie 22 bases apart. The CDR3 starts with the cysteine, ends with the phenylalanine, and has 15 residues. The retained sequence is limited to the CDR3, 45 bases, with the frame set at the first base. CDR1 and CDR2 are drawn from the germline V gene: MNHEY, SVGAGI. A single peripheral blood draw of about 116 mL on average was collected from each donor into heparinised tubes. Naive, central memory, regulatory and stem cell-like memory CD4+ T cells were sorted on a BD FACSAria II using a panel including CD45RO, CCR7, CD25, CD127, CD95 and CD27. Every sorted population had a purity above 95%. Right away, PBMCs were isolated by Lymphoprep density gradient centrifugation and were stained directly, with no culture step. Samples were stained and sorted in pairs, with one healthy donor and one patient per experiment, so that batch effects were minimized.

What the authors observed across the whole study: In all four CD4+ subsets, TCRB CDR3 length was moderately but significantly shorter in type 1 diabetes patients. Because cDNA was sequenced instead of genomic DNA, highly expressing activated cells could be over-represented, though the groups showed no difference in activation or CD3 levels. At VDJ recombination sites, type 1 diabetes patients had fewer insertions and more deleted nucleotides, which implies abnormalities in thymic rearrangement. Naive, central memory and regulatory TCRB repertoires appeared to be more alike among patients than among healthy donors. Only small numbers of individuals were included in the HLA sub-analyses, which left unresolved whether HLA type had any influence on TCRB rearrangement. Shorter templates might have been favored by PCR, but patient and control samples were amplified and corrected together, so both groups would have been affected equally by any skew.

Sequenced sample: naive CD4+ T cells from blood. The sample's cell subset or site label, in plain terms: true naive CD4+ T cells. The rearranged chain carries TRBV6-5 and TRBJ1-4; the D gene is perhaps TRBD1, on 6 matching bases. This sequence was found in a woman between 40 and 50 years old in good health. At the DNA level, the sequence is TGTGCCACCAAGAGAACACAGGGCCCCGCTGAAAAACTGTTTTTT. Its coded protein is CATKRTQGPAEKLFF.